This T cell receptor beta chain stems from a study of technical replicates of blood from a few donors. The table came from immunoSEQ multiplex PCR; TCRdb's copy has only in-frame clones and leaves some out. The sample includes about 88,000 clones, 85% to 95% seen only once; the top ten take under 0.3%. The CDR3 is made up of 15 amino acids. V dropped 8 bases and J dropped 5; count of bases not matched to a gene: 9. Germline CDR1 LNHDA, CDR2 SQIVND (reference sequence). Sequences were obtained from T cells isolated from PBMCs. V and J are TRBV19 and TRBJ2-5; 12 bases line up with TRBD1. This clonotype originated in a human donor in good health. The CDR3 is CASEPGQGAWETQYF. Written as DNA, the CDR3 is TGTGCCAGTGAGCCGGGACAGGGGGCATGGGAGACCCAGTACTTC.